These T cell receptor beta chains were read from a single sample in a study of T cells in Graves' hyperthyroidism and ophthalmopathy. TCRdb processed the multiplex PCR reads anew with MiXCR; each CDR3 protein has one entry. This sample yields roughly 170,000 distinct CDR3 sequences, of which about 15% are seen a single time; 25% to 30% belongs to the top ten. Material: blood. The receptors derive from a woman aged 45-59 years with Graves' hyperthyroidism. Each CDR3 is given with its conserved first and last residue. The D gene is left open where the match is weak. Size values are once, few and many counts, or a class for expanded clones, and some rows have none.

J gene	clone size	V gene	D gene	CDR3 DNA	CDR3 protein
TRBJ1-1	many	TRBV12-3/TRBV12-4	.	TGTGCCAGCAGTCCAGAGGCTCTACAGGGTAGAGCTTTCTTT	CASSPEALQGRAFF
TRBJ1-2	many	TRBV6-5	.	TGTGCCAGCAGTTACACTCCTGACAGAAACTATGGCTACACCTTC	CASSYTPDRNYGYTF
TRBJ2-7	.	TRBV6-1	TRBD1	TGTGCCAGCAGAAGGGACAGTTCCGGAGAGCAGTACTTC	CASRRDSSGEQYF
TRBJ2-2	many	TRBV5-6	TRBD1	TGTGCCAGCAGCGAGACAGGGGTGGGGGAGCTGTTTTTT	CASSETGVGELFF
TRBJ2-7	many	TRBV28	.	TGTGCCAGCAGGGACACAGGGGCTGGGACTGGCGAGCAGTACTTC	CASRDTGAGTGEQYF
TRBJ2-3	many	TRBV5-1	TRBD2	TGCGCCAGCAGCTTGGCCGGGAGGGGCCCAGATACGCAGTATTTT	CASSLAGRGPDTQYF
TRBJ2-7	many	TRBV19	.	TGTGCCAGTAGTATCCTTCTGGGCGAGCAGTACTTC	CASSILLGEQYF
TRBJ2-7	many	TRBV18	TRBD2	TGTGCCAGCTCACCGGGACTAGCGGGGTCCTACGAGCAGTACTTC	CASSPGLAGSYEQYF
TRBJ1-6	many	TRBV20-1	.	TGCAGTGCTAGGGTCGCAGGGACGGATTCACCCCTCCACTTT	CSARVAGTDSPLHF
TRBJ2-7	.	TRBV18	.	TGTGCCAGCTCACCAGGGCCCACCTTGGGGGACGAGCAGTACTTC	CASSPGPTLGDEQYF
TRBJ2-1	many	TRBV20-1	.	TGCAGTGCTATTGTGTCCTACAATGAGCAGTTCTTC	CSAIVSYNEQFF
TRBJ1-5	many	TRBV20-1	.	TGCAGTGCTAGGCACCATAGCAATCAGCCCCAGCATTTT	CSARHHSNQPQHF
TRBJ2-5	.	TRBV6-5	.	TGTGCCAGCAGTTACTCGCCAGGGCCAGGCTACCAAGAGACCCAGTACTTC	CASSYSPGPGYQETQYF
TRBJ1-5	many	TRBV7-2	.	TGTGCCAGCAGCTCAAGGGGGGGTCAGCCCCAGCATTTT	CASSSRGGQPQHF
TRBJ1-2	many	TRBV5-1	.	TGCGCCACCCGGGCTACCCTACTAGCTAACTATGGCTACACCTTC	CATRATLLANYGYTF
TRBJ2-7	many	TRBV7-9	TRBD1	TGTGCCAGCAGCTTAACAGGGGGGAAGTCCTACGAGCAGTACTTC	CASSLTGGKSYEQYF
TRBJ1-1	.	TRBV28	TRBD1	TGTGCCAGCAGTTACTGGGGGACAGATGAAGCTTTCTTT	CASSYWGTDEAFF
TRBJ2-1	many	TRBV11-3	TRBD2	TGTGCCAGCAGCTCCCTAGCGGGGGCCTCTTACAATGAGCAGTTCTTC	CASSSLAGASYNEQFF
TRBJ1-1	many	TRBV5-1	TRBD1	TGCGCCAGCAGCAATCGGACAGGGGGCGCAGGTGAAGCTTTCTTT	CASSNRTGGAGEAFF
TRBJ2-4	.	TRBV20-1	.	TGCAGTGCTAGAGCCGGGGTCATTCAGTACTTC	CSARAGVIQYF
TRBJ1-1	many	TRBV7-2	.	TGTGCCAGCAGGGAACAGGTCGGGAACACTGAAGCTTTCTTT	CASREQVGNTEAFF
TRBJ2-5	many	TRBV2	TRBD2	TGTGCCAGCAGTGAAAAGCGGGGGGGCCTCGGGGAGACCCAGTACTTC	CASSEKRGGLGETQYF
TRBJ1-6	many	TRBV24-1	.	TGTGCCACCAGTGATAGGACGGGTTCACCCCTCCACTTT	CATSDRTGSPLHF
TRBJ2-7	.	TRBV28	.	TGTGCCAGCAGTTTATTAGGGCAGGGTTACGAGCAGTACTTC	CASSLLGQGYEQYF
TRBJ2-3	many	TRBV6-1	TRBD2	TGTGCCAGCAGTGGGAGCGGGGTAATAGATACGCAGTATTTT	CASSGSGVIDTQYF
TRBJ2-7	many	TRBV7-2	.	TGTGCCAGCAGCTACCCGTCCGGACGGGGCGAGCAGTACTTC	CASSYPSGRGEQYF
TRBJ1-2	once	TRBV7-2	.	TGTGCCAGCACCCTAGGGACGGTTGGCTACACCTTC	CASTLGTVGYTF